These T cell receptor beta chains were read from a single sample in a study of response to subunit inactivated influenza vaccine. TCRdb redid the calling of the RT-PCR reads with MiXCR, one entry per CDR3 protein. The top ten hold 13% of the sample, which has some 500,000 distinct CDR3 sequences, under 15% seen once. Sequencing was performed on PBMCs from blood, taken roughly 47 days after vaccination. The receptors originated from a man in his fifties who received an inactivated influenza vaccine. Each CDR3 is given without its conserved first and last residue.

TRBV29-1	TRBJ2-1	SVEGLGLYNEQF
TRBV24-1	TRBJ1-2	ATSDRKGRADYGYT
TRBV18	TRBJ2-7	ASSVTTGDSYEQY
TRBV7-3	TRBJ2-7	ASSQDSLSSYEQY
TRBV4-1	TRBJ1-3	ASSQGLISGNTIY
TRBV24-1	TRBJ2-1	ATSGLLAGRVDEQF
TRBV9	TRBJ2-5	ASSGTSYGFQETQY
TRBV20-1	TRBJ1-2	SWDQFNGYT
TRBV12-3/TRBV12-4	TRBJ1-1	ASSRAFGSEAF
TRBV4-1	TRBJ2-2	ASSQVQTGELF
TRBV6-1	TRBJ2-7	ASSENGASEQY
TRBV3-1	TRBJ1-1	ASSHRQGEGTEAF
TRBV7-9	TRBJ2-7	ASSSISLPGQY
TRBV29-1	TRBJ1-1	SGRSVVNTEAF
TRBV29-1	TRBJ2-5	SATGIIETQY
TRBV9	TRBJ2-3	ASSVLGRDTQY
TRBV12-3/TRBV12-4	TRBJ2-7	ASSPDRPYEQY
TRBV10-2	TRBJ1-6	ASRRGREVGSLH
TRBV2	.	ASSRGSNQPQY
TRBV7-2	TRBJ2-2	ASSSPRDPTGELF
TRBV7-9	TRBJ1-5	ASSPGTGRDQH
TRBV10-3	TRBJ1-2	AIKGYRDYGYT
TRBV5-1	TRBJ2-5	ASSSGTFKETQY
TRBV7-7	TRBJ1-5	ASSLVVPWTSNQPQH
TRBV5-1	TRBJ2-7	ASSKGQGTGGEQY
TRBV12-3/TRBV12-4	TRBJ2-7	ASSLARIGPTGEQY
TRBV5-1	TRBJ1-2	ASSFWGYGYT
TRBV18	TRBJ1-5	ASSPDRDRNQPQH
TRBV6-5	TRBJ2-6	ASSYSNMGGSSGANVLT
TRBV7-8	TRBJ2-7	ASSLELAAWEQY
TRBV7-8	TRBJ2-3	ASTPPDTQY
TRBV20-1	TRBJ2-1	SARAGTGLNNEQF
TRBV6-2/TRBV6-3	TRBJ2-5	ASSYRGRGQETQY
TRBV10-1	TRBJ2-1	ASSEMVLAGGDEQF
TRBV5-1	TRBJ2-5	ASSLVGLKDPQY
TRBV14	TRBJ2-7	ASSQLDSYEQY
TRBV4-2	TRBJ2-7	ASSQDVSRTYEQY
TRBV7-3	TRBJ2-6	ASSSTNRDASGANVLT
TRBV6-1	TRBJ1-5	ASSSVGASNQPQH
TRBV6-5	TRBJ2-3	ASSYSVRDTQY
TRBV12-3/TRBV12-4	TRBJ2-5	ASSLGREGRIQETQY
TRBV20-1	TRBJ2-4	SGRVGLGDIQY
TRBV28	TRBJ1-1	ASSTRQVEAF
TRBV12-3/TRBV12-4	TRBJ2-7	ASSLPPQDEQY
TRBV4-3	TRBJ2-7	ASSQDEKGAYEQY
TRBV10-3	TRBJ2-7	AIRPPDSYEQY
TRBV13	TRBJ2-2	ASSLRDRALWAGELF
TRBV11-3	TRBJ2-7	ASSLSRNYEQY
TRBV2	TRBJ1-2	ASKKAGGAYYGYT
TRBV7-9	TRBJ2-1	ASSGQYNEQF